This T cell receptor beta chain was recorded in a study of T cell changes during pregnancy in multiple sclerosis. Only in-frame clones appear in the TCRdb table, and some are missing; sequencing was by immunoSEQ multiplex PCR. Among tens of thousands of clones, 88% were seen once, and the ten largest hold 1% to 1.5%. The CDR3 runs 12 residues. Germline V gives CDR1 MNHNS, CDR2 SASEGT. Deletions cut 8 bases from V and 4 bases from J, with 9 bases between. The specimen was CD4+ T cells from peripheral blood mononuclear cells, collected in the second trimester of pregnancy. The V gene is TRBV6-1, the J gene TRBJ1-5; D might be TRBD1 (5 bases). The TCR was taken from a female donor with multiple sclerosis, enrolled in a pregnancy study. In DNA, the CDR3 is TGTGCCAGCCGCCAGGGTAATCAGCCCCAGCATTTT. Amino acids: CASRQGNQPQHF.